This T cell receptor (beta chain) emerged from a study of T cells in Graves' hyperthyroidism and ophthalmopathy. This clonotype has more than one count but fewer than ten. Germline V gene sequence: CDR1 SGHTA, CDR2 FQGTGA. The germline V and J ends were trimmed by 5 bases and 7 bases, with 15 bases remaining between them. The CDR3 extends over 14 amino acids. What was amplified from RNA transcripts were TCR beta CDR3 regions. RT-PCR in the first round (using the HTBI primer set) targeted the TCR CDR3. One entry per CDR3 protein, called by TCRdb with MiXCR from the multiplex PCR reads. Of 660,000 or so distinct CDR3 sequences listed, 20% were seen once; the top ten hold roughly 30%.

The sequencing sample was made of blood. This clonotype originated in a young man with Graves' ophthalmopathy. This chain uses TRBV7-3 with TRBJ2-1; D is uncertain. The CDR3 loop reads CASSLNSPSNEQFF. In DNA form, the CDR3 reads TGTGCCAGCAGCCTAAATTCGCCTAGTAATGAGCAGTTCTTC. The full variable domain, completed using reference TRBV7-3 and TRBJ2-1, is GAGVSQTPSNKVTEKGKYVELRCDPISGHTALYWYRQSLGQGPEFLIYFQGTGAADDSGLPNDRFFAVRPEGSVSTLKIQRTERGDSAVYLCASSLNSPSNEQFFGPGTRLTVL.